The 20 T cell receptor beta chains in this list originate from one sample, sequenced in a study of T-cell memory formation after mild COVID-19. TCRdb re-derived calls from the 5' RACE reads in MiXCR, one entry per CDR3 protein. The sample yields about 440,000 distinct CDR3 sequences, 20% seen once. Sequenced: PBMCs or a T cell subset sorted from them (not recorded which). These receptors came from an adult woman who had mild COVID-19 (a few samples of this study predate the infection). Cell type and time point are not known.

This clonotype appeared a few times. This rearrangement joins TRBV29-1 to TRBJ1-1; no clear D. This CDR3 contains 12 residues. V shed 4 bases and J shed 6 bases, with 12 bases lying between them. Germline-derived CDR1 and CDR2 are SQVTM and ANQGSEA. The CDR3 DNA reads TGCAGCGTTGTCGCAGGCGGGGCTGAAGCTTTCTTT. Translated: CSVVAGGAEAFF.

This clonotype was seen more than once but under ten times. The chain recombines TRBV7-9 with TRBJ2-5; D may be TRBD2 (7 bases). CDR3 length: 14 residues. With 4 bases removed from V and 5 bases from J, the gap between germline ends came to 14 bases. Looked up from germline, CDR1 is SEHNR and CDR2 is FQNEAQ (reference sequence). CDR3 protein: CASSSGGGRETQYF. CDR3 DNA: TGTGCCAGCAGCTCGGGGGGCGGGCGCGAGACCCAGTACTTC.

J is TRBJ2-3 and V is TRBV7-9; D might be TRBD2 (5 bases). The V and J ends lost 4 bases and 6 bases respectively, with 26 bases between them. Germline lookup yields CDR1 SEHNR and CDR2 FQNEAQ (reference sequence). The length of the CDR3 is 18 residues. The DNA of the CDR3 is TGTGCCAGCAGCTCAGAACCCCCCGGCAGGCGCGGGTGGGATACGCAGTATTTT. Its protein product is CASSSEPPGRRGWDTQYF.

The chain is built from TRBV27 and TRBJ2-5, with D tentatively TRBD2 (6 bases). Germline CDR1 is MNHEY and CDR2 is SMNVEV (reference sequence). Trimming took off 5 bases at V and 5 bases at J, with 15 bases between the two ends. The CDR3 loop spans 14 amino acids. The CDR3 here is CASSPQRAGETQYF. The CDR3 nucleotides are TGTGCCAGCAGTCCGCAGCGGGCGGGGGAGACCCAGTACTTC.

This clonotype was counted between two and nine times. The chain has TRBV3-1 and TRBJ2-1, with D possibly being TRBD2 (6 bases). Trimming stripped 5 bases from V and 6 bases from J, with 20 bases between. This CDR3 has 16 amino acids. The germline CDR1 and CDR2 sequences are LGHDT and YNNKEL (reference sequence). The CDR3 loop reads CASSDPTSRSANEQFF. The CDR3, as DNA: TGTGCCAGCAGCGATCCAACTAGCCGCAGCGCCAATGAGCAGTTCTTC.

This clonotype has only a few counts. V gene TRBV7-9 combines with J gene TRBJ2-5; D gene unclear. CDR1 and CDR2 (germline): SEHNR, FQNEAQ (reference sequence). Trimming pared 2 bases from V and 3 bases from J, leaving 7 bases between. The CDR3 runs 13 residues. CDR3 sequence: CASSLPQKETQYF. CDR3 nucleotides: TGTGCCAGCAGCTTACCACAGAAAGAGACCCAGTACTTC.

The genes are TRBV7-8 and TRBJ2-3, with 8 bases identical to TRBD2. CDR1 and CDR2 (germline): SGHVS, FQNEAQ. This CDR3 is 16 amino acids long. V was clipped by 1 base and J by 2 bases; unmatched bases: 5. The CDR3 DNA reads as TGTGCCAGCAGCTTAGGGGTAGCGGGGAACACAGATACGCAGTATTTT. This codes for CASSLGVAGNTDTQYF.

This chain connects TRBV7-9 to TRBJ1-1; D is unclear. The germline V gene encodes CDR1 SEHNR and CDR2 FQNEAQ (reference sequence). The CDR3 consists of 12 residues. V dropped 8 bases and J dropped 1 base, with 8 bases sitting between them. The CDR3 DNA sequence: TGTGCCAGCGCCGCAGGGAACACTGAAGCTTTCTTT. Protein product: CASAAGNTEAFF.

This clonotype was counted between two and nine times. The CDR3 DNA is TGTGCCATCAGTGGTTTGTGGGCTACATCCTACAATGAGCAGTTCTTC. Translated, it gives CAISGLWATSYNEQFF. The rearrangement links TRBV10-3 to TRBJ2-1; no clear D. Per the germline V gene, CDR1 is ENHRY and CDR2 is SYGVKD. The germline V and J ends were trimmed by 4 bases and 1 base, with 14 bases remaining between them. The CDR3 runs to 16 residues.

This clonotype came up a few times. This chain joins TRBV5-1 and TRBJ2-5; 11 positions agree with TRBD2. V shed 0 bases and J 1 base; nucleotides not matched to a gene: 5. CDR1 is SGHRS, CDR2 YFSETQ, per germline. The CDR3 consists of 17 residues. The DNA for the CDR3 is TGCGCCAGCAGCTTGGGGACTAGCGGGCGTTTCCAAGAGACCCAGTACTTC. This encodes CASSLGTSGRFQETQYF.

This chain links TRBV12-3 or TRBV12-4 with TRBJ2-7; 7 bases match TRBD1. V was clipped by 2 bases and J by 3 bases; unmatched bases: 1. The CDR3 length is 13 residues. CDR3 sequence: CASSLPGGYEQYF. Here the CDR3 DNA reads TGTGCCAGCAGTTTACCAGGGGGCTACGAGCAGTACTTC.

This clonotype was picked up a small number of times. CDR3 residues: CASSFGNWGTDTQYF. The DNA for the CDR3 is TGTGCCAGCAGCTTCGGGAATTGGGGCACAGATACGCAGTATTTT. V usage is TRBV7-2 and J usage is TRBJ2-3; D might be TRBD2 (5 bases). The CDR3 has 15 amino acids. Trimming left V 3 bases short and J 1 base short, with 11 bases between. The germline V gene has CDR1 SGHTA and CDR2 FQGNSA.

Regarding this clonotype: At one end the junction does not follow the germline gene, possibly because of a read error. The V gene is TRBV5-1, the J gene TRBJ2-7; no clear D. The germline CDR1 and CDR2 sequences are SGHRS and YFSETQ. The CDR3 extends over 15 amino acids. CDR3 residues: CASSFCGLQSLLSHF. In DNA form, the CDR3 reads TGCGCCAGCAGCTTCTGCGGCCTTCAATCCCTACTTTCTCACTTC. Complete variable domain (other parts from reference TRBV5-1 and TRBJ2-7): KAGVTQTPRYLIKTRGQQVTLSCSPISGHRSVSWYQQTPGQGLQFLFEYFSETQRNKGNFPGRFSGRQFSNSRSEMNVSTLELGDSALYLCASSFCGLQSLLSHFGPGTRLTVT.

CDR3 sequence (DNA): TGTGCCAGCAGCCAAGTAAAGCAGTCGAGGGGGGAGACCCAGTACTTC. This codes for CASSQVKQSRGETQYF. The J gene is TRBJ2-5, the V gene TRBV3-1; possibly TRBD1 for D (6 bases). With 1 base removed from V and 5 bases from J, the gap between germline ends came to 17 bases. The CDR3 is 16 residues long. Germline CDR1 and CDR2: LGHDT and YNNKEL (reference sequence).

The sample holds a few counts of this clonotype. The J gene is TRBJ2-1, the V gene TRBV10-3; 8 nucleotides line up with TRBD2. The CDR3 sequence is 16 residues long. Germline loops: CDR1 ENHRY, CDR2 SYGVKD. V lost 5 bases to trimming and J lost 0 bases; unmatched junction nucleotides: 6. This CDR3 reads CAISPGLGASYNEQFF. The CDR3 region has the DNA TGTGCCATCAGTCCGGGACTAGGGGCCTCCTACAATGAGCAGTTCTTC.

V usage is TRBV2 and J usage is TRBJ1-1; D might be TRBD1 (5 bases). The V gene's germline CDR1 is SNHLY and CDR2 FYNNEI. The ends were cut back, 7 bases at V and 4 bases at J, with 19 bases in the middle. The CDR3 has 15 amino acids. CDR3 in amino acids: CASTRGALVGTEAFF. The CDR3, as DNA: TGTGCCAGCACGAGGGGCGCTTTAGTAGGCACTGAAGCTTTCTTT. Combining the CDR3 with reference TRBV2 and TRBJ1-1 gives the whole variable domain EPEVTQTPSHQVTQMGQEVILRCVPISNHLYFYWYRQILGQKVEFLVSFYNNEISEKSEIFDDQFSVERPDGSNFTLKIRSTKLEDSAMYFCASTRGALVGTEAFFGQGTRLTVV.

This clonotype was seen repeatedly, ten times or more. V usage is TRBV5-1 and J usage is TRBJ2-1; 11 bases are a match to TRBD1. The germline gives CDR1 SGHRS, CDR2 YFSETQ. The CDR3 totals 17 residues. V lost 0 bases, J lost 9 bases, and 11 bases stayed unmatched. The CDR3 spells CASSLALAGQGAGEQFF. The CDR3 coding sequence is TGCGCCAGCAGCTTGGCTCTTGCAGGACAGGGGGCTGGTGAGCAGTTCTTC.

In its sample, this clonotype was seen a few times. The chain carries TRBV7-2 and TRBJ2-5, with 15 positions matching TRBD2. The CDR3 consists of 17 residues. V gave up 5 bases and J gave up 4 bases; unmatched junction bases: 8. CDR1 and CDR2 from the germline V gene are SGHTA and FQGNSA. DNA of the CDR3: TGTGCCAGCAGCCCCTGGACTAGCGGGAGGGCCGGAGAGACCCAGTACTTC. Translating gives CASSPWTSGRAGETQYF.

In this sample, this clonotype turned up a few times. This chain uses TRBV21-1 with TRBJ2-1; the table's D call of TRBD2 was not tested on the DNA. TRBV21-1 is assigned pseudogene status. The CDR3 sequence is 15 residues long. In DNA form, the CDR3 reads TGTGCCAGCAGCACTACTAGCGGGAGGCACAATGAGCAGTTCTTC. It is translated as CASSTTSGRHNEQFF.

This clonotype was seen more than once but under ten times. This chain joins TRBV5-1 and TRBJ2-3, with D perhaps TRBD2 (6 bases). In germline, CDR1 is SGHRS, CDR2 YFSETQ. The length of the CDR3 is 16 residues. The V and J ends lost 0 bases and 3 bases respectively, with 14 bases between them. The CDR3 DNA reads as TGCGCCAGCAGCTTGGTTGGGGGGAGCTATACAGATACGCAGTATTTT. Protein sequence: CASSLVGGSYTDTQYF.